This paragraph reports one T cell receptor beta chain. Its antigen is not identified. The ends were cut back, 0 bases at V and 5 bases at J, with 19 bases in the middle. Germline values: CDR1 SGHRS, CDR2 YFSETQ. The CDR3 consists of 17 residues. It was with 60 Vbeta and 13 Jbeta primers that the PCR ran. Sequenced by immunoSEQ multiplex PCR; TCRdb stores in-frame clones only, minus some. In the table there are 95,000 to 100,000 clones, about 81% of which are singletons. The sample comes from a study of cytomegalovirus exposure and HLA in healthy donors. Overall study findings and caveats: Using the classifier, cytomegalovirus status was reportedly diagnosed with high specificity and sensitivity.

Sequencing was done on a sample of PBMCs. The source of this sequence is a man aged 50-59 years in good health and CMV-seronegative. The chain has TRBV5-1 and TRBJ2-3; TRBD1 is a possible D gene (5 bases). The CDR3 sequence is CASSLEGLGPNGDTQYF. The CDR3 DNA is TGCGCCAGCAGCTTGGAGGGGTTAGGCCCAAATGGAGATACGCAGTATTTT.